The entry below gives a single T cell receptor (beta chain) sequence along with its context. This clonotype was counted ten times or more. Its cognate antigen has yet to be identified. Base-call qualities are not available, and no considerably larger clone is one nucleotide away. According to the germline V gene, CDR1 reads ENHRY and CDR2 reads SYGVKD. Trimming takes 4 bases off V and 2 bases off J; junction bases not matched to a gene: 4. From cysteine to phenylalanine, the CDR3 is 15 amino acids long. Of the read, only the CDR3 DNA is kept; its 45 bases are in frame from base 1. Ophthalmopathy patients had moderately to severely active disease, with a Clinical Activity Score of 3 or more, a NOSPECS grade of 4 or more, and a disease duration of less than 3 months. Patients with uncontrolled infections, other autoimmune diseases, pregnancy or lactation were excluded. Diagnoses relied on clinical symptoms, serum thyroxine and TRAb, thyroid ultrasound and orbital computed tomography. PBMCs were isolated from more than 9 ml of fresh peripheral blood by Ficoll-Paque density gradient centrifugation. Total RNA was extracted with Trizol reagent, and quality was checked on an Agilent 2100 Bioanalyzer.

The TCR beta CDR3 regions were amplified from RNA transcripts. The first round of RT-PCR for the TCR CDR3 was performed with the HTBI primer set and the Qiagen OneStep RT-PCR kit. A second multiplex PCR round built the libraries, followed by size selection and purification. Sequencing of the libraries was done on an Illumina HiSeq2000 using paired-end 100 bp reads. In the authors' own workflow: Raw data were processed with SOAPnuke, discarding reads with adapters, uncalled bases, mean Phred below 15, or no exact constant-primer or identifier match. COPE v1.2.5 was used to merge the high-quality paired reads, and each unique nucleotide sequence was defined as a clonotype. MiTCR v1.1 was used to align clonotypes to the IMGT TRBV, TRBD and TRBJ reference segments. Analysis was restricted to V-J combinations with a frequency above 0.0001, which covered roughly 99% of repertoires. The TCS score was defined as the ratio of F50 (clonal expansion) to E x V (chaos), calculated using BLOSUM62-based TCRdist between CDR3 peptides within each V-J. Welch's t-statistics and random forest reduced around 550 V-J features to around 14, which were used in a naive Bayes classifier (R e1071). The similarity between thyroid and blood repertoires was quantified using the Morisita-Horn index. The public reads were quality trimmed at Q25 with fastp and then assembled into clones with MiXCR by TCRdb, keeping productive beta chains. Merged by CDR3 protein, the rows form single entries marked with the most common genes and DNA. The V and J calls follow TCRdb's processing rather than the paper's. The sample table records around 610,000 distinct CDR3 sequences; roughly 14% of these occur just once. The ten biggest clones cover approximately 4.2% of the sample.

This sample stems from a study of T cells in Graves' hyperthyroidism and ophthalmopathy (dated by TCRdb to the late 2010s). Regarding the complete study: Peripheral blood was collected at initial diagnosis, before any treatment. An independent validation cohort of under 20 hyperthyroidism patients and about 15 patients who later progressed to ophthalmopathy tested prospective prediction of ophthalmopathy. TCR V-J signatures able to tell the groups apart were searched for in a discovery cohort of approximately 95 patients, of whom roughly 42 had Graves' ophthalmopathy and roughly 59 had stable Graves' hyperthyroidism. Once sampling was done, hyperthyroidism patients were given methimazole at a starting dose of 30 mg daily, whereas ophthalmopathy patients were given high-dose intravenous methylprednisolone. The paper reports TCR Vbeta CDR3 sequencing of 135 peripheral blood samples: some 41 ophthalmopathy, around 80 hyperthyroidism and 17 progressor patients. The 75 to 100 discovery patients were randomly divided into training and test sets at a 7:3 ratio. In about 6 Graves' hyperthyroidism patients, the study also compared T-cell repertoires from thyroid tissue with T-cell repertoires from blood. The study at large found these results: Blood samples also contained most of the expanded thyroid clonotypes (frequency above 0.001), which suggests that blood repertoires may reflect thyroid immune responses. Sample size was not statistically predetermined, and blinding of investigators to group allocation was not performed. During validation, the model predicted progression to ophthalmopathy a median of about 6.3 months ahead of onset, with approximately 71% sensitivity and 72.22% specificity. A 13 V-J signature model separated ophthalmopathy from stable hyperthyroidism, with around 91% sensitivity and about 81% specificity in cross-validation and 80%/75% in testing.

The sequencing input was blood. The chain is assembled from TRBV10-3 and TRBJ2-2, and 7 junction bases match TRBD2. This clonotype originated in a woman aged 40 to 55 with Graves' ophthalmopathy. The CDR3 has the sequence CAISGLAANTGELFF. The nucleotide sequence reads as follows: TGTGCCATCAGTGGGCTAGCGGCAAACACCGGGGAGCTGTTTTTT.